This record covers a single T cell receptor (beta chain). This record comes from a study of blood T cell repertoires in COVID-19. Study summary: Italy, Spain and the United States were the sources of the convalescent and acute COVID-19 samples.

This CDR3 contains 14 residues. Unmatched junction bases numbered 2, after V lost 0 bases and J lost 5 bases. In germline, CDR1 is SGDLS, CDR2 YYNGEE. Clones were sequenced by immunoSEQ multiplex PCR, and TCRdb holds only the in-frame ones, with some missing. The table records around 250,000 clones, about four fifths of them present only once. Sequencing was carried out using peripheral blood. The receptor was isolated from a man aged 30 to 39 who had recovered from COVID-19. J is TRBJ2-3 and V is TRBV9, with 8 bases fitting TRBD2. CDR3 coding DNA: TGTGCCAGCAGCGTAGTGGGACTAGGAGATACGCAGTATTTT. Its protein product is CASSVVGLGDTQYF.